This entry lists 7 T cell receptor beta chains sequenced from one sample in a study of CD8+ T cells in alopecia areata. As to treatment: oral pan-JAK inhibitor, 5-10 mg twice daily. In each case, RNA was isolated and then reverse transcribed into cDNA as the sequencing template. Using immunoSEQ multiplex PCR, the repertoire was profiled, and TCRdb retains in-frame clones only, with some absent. Of some 80,000 clones in the sample, roughly 70% were seen once. The source was CD8+ T cells sorted from blood, collected at week 24, from a patient treated with tofacitinib. These receptors all come from a human donor with alopecia areata.

The gene calls are TRBV6-1 and TRBJ2-1, with 9 positions matching TRBD1. CDR3 size: 15 residues. Trimming took 4 bases from V and 4 from J; bases not matched to a gene: 5. Per germline, CDR1 MNHNS and CDR2 SASEGT. The CDR3 is CASSAETGGYNEQFF. CDR3 sequence (DNA): TGTGCCAGCAGTGCCGAGACAGGGGGTTACAATGAGCAGTTCTTC.

The J gene is TRBJ2-5, the V gene TRBV7-9; no firm D call. Germline V gene data show CDR1 as SEHNR and CDR2 as FQNEAQ (reference sequence). This CDR3 is built from 11 residues. Trimming removed 4 bases at V and 1 base at J, with 1 base between. This CDR3 is CASSSQETQYF. CDR3 nucleotide sequence: TGTGCCAGCAGCTCCCAAGAGACCCAGTACTTC. The full variable domain, with the rest looked up from reference TRBV7-9 and TRBJ2-5, is DTGVSQNPRHKITKRGQNVTFRCDPISEHNRLYWYRQTLGQGPEFLTYFQNEAQLEKSRLLSDRFSAERPKGSFSTLEIQRTEQGDSAMYLCASSSQETQYFGPGTRLLVL.

The chain has TRBV4-1 and TRBJ2-7; D remains unclear. V lost 0 bases to trimming and J lost 3 bases, with 12 bases between them. Germline V CDR1 and CDR2: MGHRA, YSYEKL. The length of the CDR3 is 15 residues. CDR3 nucleotide sequence: TGCGCCAGCAGCCAAGAATCTCAAACCCTCTACGAGCAGTACTTC. Amino acids: CASSQESQTLYEQYF.

In DNA form, the CDR3 reads TGTGCCAGCAGCCCGGCGACAGGGTTCACAGATACGCAGTATTTT. This sequence encodes CASSPATGFTDTQYF. The chain is built from TRBV7-3 and TRBJ2-3; 7 bases map to TRBD1. The CDR3 extends over 15 amino acids. Germline V gene data show CDR1 as SGHTA and CDR2 as FQGTGA. V shed 5 bases, J shed 2 bases, and the junction held 7 bases outside the gene matches.

This clone was seen just once. The chain is built from TRBV7-9 and TRBJ2-7, with TRBD1 matching 9 bases. The CDR3 spans 14 residues. Germline lookup yields CDR1 SEHNR and CDR2 FQNEAQ (reference sequence). V lost 6 bases to trimming and J lost 2 bases; unmatched junction nucleotides: 5. The CDR3 loop is CASSSGTGTYEQYF. The CDR3 bases are TGTGCCAGCAGTTCCGGGACAGGGACCTACGAGCAGTACTTC.

This rearrangement joins TRBV23-1 to TRBJ2-1, with TRBD2 matching over 8 bases. TRBV23-1 is an ORF, with its function uncertain. This CDR3 spans 16 amino acids. The V segment lost 6 bases and the J segment 4 bases; nucleotides outside the gene matches: 11. CDR3: CASSQDAGGSYNEQFF. CDR3 bases: TGCGCCAGCAGCCAAGATGCGGGGGGCTCTTACAATGAGCAGTTCTTC.

The genes are TRBV25-1 and TRBJ1-4, with 7 nucleotides matching TRBD1. The CDR3 sequence is 16 residues long. V gave up 1 base and J gave up 4 bases; unmatched junction bases: 6. The germline CDR1 and CDR2 sequences are MGHDK and SYGVNS. The DNA of the CDR3 is TGTGCCAGCAGTGAATCCAGGGGGGGGTATAATGAAAAACTGTTTTTT. Protein product: CASSESRGGYNEKLFF.